Shown below are 24 T cell receptor beta chains from a single sample sequenced in a study of blood T cell repertoires in COVID-19. Clones were sequenced by immunoSEQ multiplex PCR, and TCRdb holds only the in-frame ones, with some missing. The sample shows 370,000 or so clones, around 87% of them seen only once. The sequenced material came from PBMCs or T cells enriched from blood (not recorded which). Receptors originate from a man aged 25-45 years who had recovered from COVID-19.

V is TRBV6-2 or TRBV6-3 and J is TRBJ2-7, with 8 positions matching TRBD2. The CDR3 is made up of 17 amino acids. Germline-derived CDR1 and CDR2 are MNHEY and SVGEGT. V trimming: 0 bases; J trimming: 1 base; junction bases outside the gene matches: 8. The CDR3 bases are TGTGCCAGCAGTTACTCGTTCACTAGCGGTGTTTCCTACGAGCAGTACTTC. Translation gives CASSYSFTSGVSYEQYF.

This clone was counted a single time. The chain recombines TRBV9 with TRBJ2-7; D is unclear. With 0 bases removed from V and 3 bases from J, the gap between germline ends came to 16 bases. Germline assignment: CDR1 SGDLS and CDR2 YYNGEE. There are 16 residues in the CDR3. The CDR3 is CASSVAQNSISYEQYF. In DNA, the CDR3 is TGTGCCAGCAGCGTAGCTCAAAACAGTATTAGCTACGAGCAGTACTTC.

The chain links TRBV7-9 to TRBJ2-3; no definite D call. V was cut by 5 bases and J by 8 bases, with 14 bases left in between. Looked up from germline, CDR1 is SEHNR and CDR2 is FQNEAQ (reference sequence). This CDR3 is built from 13 residues. The CDR3: CASSLQEVGTQYF. CDR3 nucleotide sequence: TGTGCCAGCAGCCTCCAAGAGGTGGGTACGCAGTATTTT.

The chain carries TRBV6-5 and TRBJ2-2, with D unclear. CDR3 length: 13 residues. V lost 6 bases, J lost 3 bases, and 8 bases lay in between. Germline CDR1 MNHEY, CDR2 SVGAGI. The DNA for the CDR3 is TGTGCCAGCAGGGAGCCTTACACCGGGGAGCTGTTTTTT. Translating gives CASREPYTGELFF.

V and J are TRBV10-2 and TRBJ1-5; no firm D call. This CDR3 has 12 amino acids. V dropped 2 bases and J dropped 5 bases, with 4 bases sitting between them. Germline V gene sequence: CDR1 WSHSY, CDR2 SAAADI. In nucleotides, the CDR3 is TGCGCCAGCAGTGAGATCTATCAGCCCCAGCATTTT. It encodes CASSEIYQPQHF.

The chain employs TRBV5-4 and TRBJ1-1; D is unclear. Between the trimmed V and J ends, which lost 1 base and 0 bases, there was a span of 10 bases. The CDR3 extends over 15 amino acids. The germline CDR1 and CDR2 sequences are SGHNT and YYREEE (reference sequence). Here the CDR3 reads CASSLMGEVNTEAFF. The DNA of the CDR3 is TGTGCCAGCAGCTTGATGGGTGAGGTGAACACTGAAGCTTTCTTT.

V usage is TRBV19 and J usage is TRBJ2-1, with a weak D call TRBD1 (7 bases). The ends were cut back, 4 bases at V and 10 bases at J, with 20 bases in the middle. From germline, CDR1 is LNHDA and CDR2 SQIVND (reference sequence). The CDR3 loop spans 15 amino acids. In nucleotides, the CDR3 is TGTGCCAGTAGTACCCGACAGGGAGCGGGCAGGGAGCAGTTCTTC. Translated: CASSTRQGAGREQFF.

The J gene is TRBJ1-5, the V gene TRBV28, with a possible D match to TRBD1 (6 bases). The CDR3 covers 12 residues. From germline, CDR1 is MDHEN and CDR2 SYDVKM. Trimming cost V 8 bases and J 4 bases, with 9 bases left between them. The CDR3 region has the DNA TGTGCCAGCTCAGGGACAAATCAGCCCCAGCATTTT. This gives the protein CASSGTNQPQHF.

The chain has TRBV7-6 and TRBJ2-3; TRBD2 agrees at 10 bases. The CDR3 covers 17 residues. The germline gives CDR1 SGHVS, CDR2 FNYEAQ. With V trimmed by 5 bases and J by 4 bases, 12 bases remained unmatched. CDR3 sequence reads: CASSPHYSGGPPDTQYF. CDR3 DNA sequence: TGTGCCAGCAGCCCACATTATAGCGGGGGGCCCCCAGATACGCAGTATTTT.

This chain connects TRBV28 to TRBJ1-1, with D hard to call. This CDR3 has 12 amino acids. V was pared by 5 bases and J by 8 bases, with 12 bases between. Looked up from germline, CDR1 is MDHEN and CDR2 is SYDVKM. CDR3 in amino acids: CASSAYYYEAFF. The CDR3 coding sequence is TGTGCCAGCAGTGCGTACTATTACGAAGCTTTCTTT.

This rearrangement joins TRBV5-6 to TRBJ2-6; maybe TRBD2 (6 bases). Between the trimmed V and J ends, which lost 1 base and 3 bases, there was a span of 14 bases. Germline CDR1 reads SGHDT; CDR2 reads YYEEEE. There are 17 residues in the CDR3. The CDR3 DNA follows: TGTGCCAGCAGCTTGTGGAGGGGCTCGGGTGGGGCCAACGTCCTGACTTTC. It translates to CASSLWRGSGGANVLTF.

The V call is TRBV5-4, the J call TRBJ2-6; 8 nucleotides match TRBD2. The CDR3 has 19 residues. Germline trimming cut 2 bases from V and 3 bases from J; bases unmatched to any gene: 13. Per the germline V gene, CDR1 is SGHNT and CDR2 is YYREEE (reference sequence). The CDR3 DNA follows: TGTGCCAGCAGCTTCGGGGGGGCAGGGAGGTTAAGTGGGGCCAACGTCCTGACTTTC. Amino acids: CASSFGGAGRLSGANVLTF. The whole variable domain, filled in from reference TRBV5-4 and TRBJ2-6, reads ETGVTQSPTHLIKTRGQQVTLRCSSQSGHNTVSWYQQALGQGPQFIFQYYREEENGRGNFPPRFSGLQFPNYSSELNVNALELDDSALYLCASSFGGAGRLSGANVLTFGAGSRLTVL.

This chain links TRBV7-6 with TRBJ2-1, with D possibly being TRBD1 (6 bases). CDR3 length: 13 residues. V shed 4 bases and J shed 8 bases, with 12 bases lying between them. Germline values: CDR1 SGHVS, CDR2 FNYEAQ. The CDR3 DNA reads TGTGCCAGCAGCTCCACAGGGCCTCATGAGCAGTTCTTC. Amino acid sequence: CASSSTGPHEQFF.

This clone came up a few times. A read error may produce the germline difference seen at one junction end. Here the CDR3 DNA reads TGTGCCAGCAGCCTAGCGCCAGGATTTGTCAATCAGCCCCAGCATTTT. Translation gives CASSLAPGFVNQPQHF. V usage is TRBV7-2 and J usage is TRBJ1-5; D is unresolved. CDR1 SGHTA and CDR2 FQGNSA come from the germline V gene. The CDR3 contains 16 residues.

The chain recombines TRBV6-5 with TRBJ1-1; D is unresolved. Trimming took 6 bases from V and 0 from J, leaving 8 bases between them. Germline-derived CDR1 and CDR2 are MNHEY and SVGAGI. The CDR3 is 13 amino acids. CDR3 nucleotides: TGTGCCAGCAGCATACAATTGAACACTGAAGCTTTCTTT. It specifies CASSIQLNTEAFF.

This chain uses TRBV18 with TRBJ2-1, with 7 bases matching TRBD1. V dropped 8 bases and J dropped 5; count of bases not matched to a gene: 12. Looked up from germline, CDR1 is KGHSH and CDR2 is LQKENI. The CDR3 contains 15 residues. CDR3 sequence reads: CASEIGGLMNNEQFF. CDR3 nucleotides: TGTGCCAGCGAGATAGGGGGCCTCATGAACAATGAGCAGTTCTTC.

The CDR3 sequence is CASQGTGADEQYF. DNA for the CDR3: TGTGCCAGCCAAGGGACAGGGGCTGACGAGCAGTACTTC. V and J are TRBV3-1 (or the pseudogene TRBV3-2) and TRBJ2-7, with 10 bases matching TRBD1. CDR3 size: 13 residues. The ends lost 8 bases at V and 5 bases at J; junction bases unmatched: 6. Germline V lookup: CDR1 LGHDT, CDR2 YNNKEL (reference sequence).

The chain recombines TRBV25-1 with TRBJ1-2; tentatively, D is TRBD1 (6 bases). V was pared by 3 bases and J by 0 bases, with 14 bases between. Per the germline V gene, CDR1 is MGHDK and CDR2 is SYGVNS. The CDR3 length is 16 residues. The CDR3 DNA sequence: TGTGCCAGCAGTGAGTTTGAGACAGGATCTAACTATGGCTACACCTTC. Protein: CASSEFETGSNYGYTF.

The chain uses TRBV5-1 and TRBJ2-3; possible D gene TRBD2, 6 bases. In germline, CDR1 is SGHRS, CDR2 YFSETQ. The CDR3 is 15 residues long. V gave up 4 bases and J gave up 1 base, with 13 bases separating them. CDR3 coding DNA: TGCGCCAGCAGCCCAGGAGGGCAGGGCACAGATACGCAGTATTTT. Translated: CASSPGGQGTDTQYF.

The chain joins TRBV27 to TRBJ1-2; D not certain. Trimming stripped 7 bases from V and 4 bases from J, with 13 bases between. Germline values: CDR1 MNHEY, CDR2 SMNVEV (reference sequence). The CDR3 spans 13 residues. The CDR3 region has the DNA TGTGCCAGCACCAGGACTGCGGGCTATGGCTACACCTTC. Protein: CASTRTAGYGYTF.

This clone appeared once. The V and J genes are TRBV6-8 and TRBJ1-5; D might be TRBD1 (5 bases). V was cut by 7 bases and J by 7 bases, with 17 bases left in between. This CDR3 region has 14 residues. The germline V gene has CDR1 MNHGY and CDR2 SAAAGT. CDR3 region: CASTAGQGKQPQHF. The CDR3 DNA is TGTGCCAGCACCGCCGGGCAGGGAAAGCAGCCCCAGCATTTT.

This clone came up a few times. The chain combines TRBV4-1 with TRBJ1-5, with 8 positions matching TRBD1. The CDR3 totals 20 residues. V was clipped by 1 base and J by 1 base; unmatched bases: 15. Germline V gene sequence: CDR1 MGHRA, CDR2 YSYEKL. CDR3 sequence (DNA): TGCGCCAGCAGCCAAGTTTTGGGGTGGACAGGGTCTTTGAGCAATCAGCCCCAGCATTTT. Translation: CASSQVLGWTGSLSNQPQHF.

The chain links TRBV19 to TRBJ1-5; 10 nucleotides agree with TRBD1. The CDR3 covers 19 residues. The V gene's germline CDR1 is LNHDA and CDR2 SQIVND (reference sequence). V lost 4 bases, J lost 3 bases, and 15 bases stayed unmatched. The CDR3 sequence is CASSTGPGQGQGINQPQHF. The CDR3 DNA reads TGTGCCAGTAGTACGGGGCCGGGACAGGGGCAGGGAATCAATCAGCCCCAGCATTTT.

The chain combines TRBV7-6 with TRBJ2-5; 9 bases are a match to TRBD2. In germline, CDR1 is SGHVS, CDR2 FNYEAQ. The CDR3 is 19 residues long. Germline trimming cut 4 bases from V and 0 bases from J; bases unmatched to any gene: 15. The CDR3 sequence is CASSYLWAGGEPYQETQYF. The CDR3 nucleotides are TGTGCCAGCAGCTATCTCTGGGCGGGGGGGGAACCGTACCAAGAGACCCAGTACTTC.